Following are 9 T cell receptor beta chains from one sample sequenced in a study of control samples from healthy donors and cancer patients. Some clones are missing from TCRdb's copy, which holds only in-frame ones; the method was immunoSEQ multiplex PCR. The data contain roughly 120,000 clones, 90% of them seen just once; the ten biggest clones take up 4% to 5.5%. The sequencing input was blood. These receptors all come from a human donor in good health. The donor label of this sample is uncertain.

The sample holds one count of this clone. The V call is TRBV9, the J call TRBJ1-2; the match to TRBD1 covers 10 bases. Germline-derived CDR1 and CDR2 are SGDLS and YYNGEE. CDR3 length: 13 amino acids. V was clipped by 3 bases and J by 4 bases; unmatched bases: 0. CDR3 amino acids: CASSGTGGYGYTF. The CDR3 region has the DNA TGTGCCAGCAGCGGGACAGGGGGCTATGGCTACACCTTC.

This clone appeared once. The chain has TRBV5-5 and TRBJ1-1; no reliable D call. Germline V gene data show CDR1 as SGHKS and CDR2 as YYEKEE (reference sequence). The V end was cut by 1 base, the J end by 2 bases, with 6 bases between. The CDR3 contains 13 residues. The CDR3 bases are TGTGCCAGCAGCTTGCCGGGTAACACTGAAGCTTTCTTT. Its translation: CASSLPGNTEAFF.

V usage is TRBV12-2 and J usage is TRBJ2-7; TRBD2, the table's D call, was not compared with the DNA. TRBV12-2 is a known pseudogene. The CDR3 spans 19 residues. CDR3 sequence (DNA): TGTGCAAGTCGCTTAGGCACCGGGACTAGCGGGGGATTCTCCTACGAGCAGTACGTC. Amino acids: CASRLGTGTSGGFSYEQYV.

The rearrangement joins TRBV5-1 to TRBJ1-1; the D gene is possibly TRBD1 (5 bases). Germline loops: CDR1 SGHRS, CDR2 YFSETQ. The CDR3 sequence is 13 residues long. The germline V and J ends were trimmed by 3 bases and 5 bases, with 11 bases remaining between them. DNA of the CDR3: TGCGCCAGCAGCTACAGGTTGGAGACTGAAGCTTTCTTT. Translation: CASSYRLETEAFF.

The chain is built from TRBV30 and TRBJ1-6; no reliable D call. CDR3 length: 13 amino acids. Germline lookup yields CDR1 GTSNPN and CDR2 SVGIG (reference sequence). The V end lost 5 bases, the J end lost 8 bases, and 13 bases lay between the germline ends. This CDR3 reads CAWARGGDSPLHF. As DNA, the CDR3 is TGTGCCTGGGCAAGAGGAGGCGATTCACCCCTCCACTTT.

The chain links TRBV6-2 or TRBV6-3 to TRBJ1-4, with TRBD1 identical over 7 bases. Trimming took 4 bases from V and 11 from J; bases not matched to a gene: 10. The germline V gene encodes CDR1 MNHEY and CDR2 SVGEGT. This CDR3 has 14 residues. The CDR3 loop reads CASSSMQGDWKLFF. CDR3 sequence (DNA): TGTGCCAGCAGTTCGATGCAGGGGGATTGGAAACTGTTTTTT.

This clone was observed a single time. The chain carries TRBV6-2 or TRBV6-3 and TRBJ1-1; D possibly corresponds to TRBD1 (5 bases). Germline V gene sequence: CDR1 MNHEY, CDR2 SVGEGT. This CDR3 contains 13 residues. Trimming left V 4 bases short and J 1 base short, with 7 bases between. The CDR3 reads CASSWGENTEAFF. The CDR3 DNA is TGTGCCAGCAGTTGGGGGGAGAACACTGAAGCTTTCTTT.

The CDR3 region is CASSGGAVTGELFF. The CDR3 bases are TGTGCCAGTAGCGGGGGGGCGGTCACCGGGGAGCTGTTTTTT. This chain links TRBV19 with TRBJ2-2; 8 bases line up with TRBD2. CDR3 length: 14 residues. Unmatched junction bases numbered 4, after V lost 6 bases and J lost 4 bases. Germline V lookup: CDR1 LNHDA, CDR2 SQIVND (reference sequence).

V gene TRBV5-1 combines with J gene TRBJ1-6; D is possibly TRBD1 (6 bases). This CDR3 comprises 16 residues. Per germline, CDR1 SGHRS and CDR2 YFSETQ. V lost 0 bases and J 9 bases, leaving 16 bases between the germline ends. CDR3 coding DNA: TGCGCCAGCAGCTTGGAGGGTCCAGGGGCTAGTTCACCCCTCCACTTT. Its protein is CASSLEGPGASSPLHF.